These 8 T cell receptor beta chains originate from one sample sequenced in a study of T cell responses to AZD1222 COVID-19 vaccine. Using immunoSEQ multiplex PCR, the repertoire was profiled, and TCRdb retains in-frame clones only, with some absent. This sample has 90,000 to 100,000 clones, with less than 90% found just once. The specimen comprised peripheral blood, sampled on day 0 of AZD1222 vaccination. The receptor source for this set is an adult in good health.

This clone came up a few times. The rearrangement links TRBV4-1 to TRBJ1-2, with D perhaps TRBD1 (5 bases). CDR1 MGHRA and CDR2 YSYEKL come from the germline V gene. The CDR3 runs 19 residues. Trimming removed 2 bases at V and 8 bases at J, with 30 bases between. The CDR3 here is CASSQKRQGSRSGFWGYTF. The CDR3 DNA sequence: TGCGCCAGCAGCCAAAAGAGGCAGGGCAGCCGGTCTGGCTTTTGGGGCTACACCTTC.

The J gene is TRBJ1-2, the V gene TRBV20-1; weak D call: TRBD1 (5 bases). The CDR3 has 11 residues. The V end lost 5 bases, the J end lost 6 bases, and 10 bases lay between the germline ends. Germline V gene data show CDR1 as DFQATT and CDR2 as SNEGSKA (reference sequence). The CDR3 bases are TGCAGTGCTGAACAGGAAAATGGCTACACCTTC. As protein: CSAEQENGYTF.

The chain has TRBV25-1 and TRBJ1-2; unclear D gene. Trimming removed 1 base at V and 8 bases at J, with 5 bases between. CDR3 length: 11 residues. Germline V lookup: CDR1 MGHDK, CDR2 SYGVNS. Written as DNA, the CDR3 is TGTGCCAGCAGTGAATTCGGCGGCTACACCTTC. Translated: CASSEFGGYTF.

The CDR3 DNA reads as TGTGCCAGCAGTTACCCGCAGACAGGGGTCACTGAAGCTTTCTTT. Its translation: CASSYPQTGVTEAFF. The V call is TRBV6-2 or TRBV6-3, the J call TRBJ1-1, with 8 nucleotides matching TRBD1. The J segment lost 4 bases and the V segment lost 2 bases, leaving 6 bases of the junction unmatched. Looked up from germline, CDR1 is MNHEY and CDR2 is SVGEGT. The CDR3 covers 15 residues.

The chain employs TRBV6-5 and TRBJ1-1, with a possible D match to TRBD1 (5 bases). The CDR3 contains 15 residues. V was cut by 4 bases and J by 0 bases, with 12 bases left in between. The V gene's germline CDR1 is MNHEY and CDR2 SVGAGI. The CDR3: CASSSPGRLNTEAFF. The CDR3 nucleotides read TGTGCCAGCAGTTCTCCGGGACGGCTGAACACTGAAGCTTTCTTT.

The chain links TRBV19 to TRBJ2-3; no firm D call. Germline CDR1 is LNHDA and CDR2 is SQIVND (reference sequence). Trimming took 2 bases from V and 5 from J, leaving 14 bases between them. This CDR3 is 15 amino acids long. CDR3 DNA: TGTGCCAGTAGTATAAAGAGCTTTCGCGGAGATACGCAGTATTTT. Its translation: CASSIKSFRGDTQYF.

The V gene is TRBV7-2, the J gene TRBJ1-2, with D maybe TRBD1 (5 bases). This CDR3 has 17 amino acids. With 1 base removed from V and 4 bases from J, the gap between germline ends came to 19 bases. Germline V gene sequence: CDR1 SGHTA, CDR2 FQGNSA. CDR3 protein: CASSLEGGRAQSYGYTF. CDR3 DNA: TGTGCCAGCAGCTTAGAAGGAGGCAGGGCTCAATCCTATGGCTACACCTTC.

The V gene is TRBV27, the J gene TRBJ1-4; D perhaps matches TRBD1 (5 bases). In germline, CDR1 is MNHEY, CDR2 SMNVEV (reference sequence). Trimming shortened V by 5 bases and J by 3 bases, and 19 bases separated the two germline ends. The length of the CDR3 is 17 residues. CDR3 protein: CASSRVRGGGSNEKLFF. CDR3 DNA sequence: TGTGCCAGCAGTCGCGTGCGGGGGGGAGGATCTAATGAAAAACTGTTTTTT.